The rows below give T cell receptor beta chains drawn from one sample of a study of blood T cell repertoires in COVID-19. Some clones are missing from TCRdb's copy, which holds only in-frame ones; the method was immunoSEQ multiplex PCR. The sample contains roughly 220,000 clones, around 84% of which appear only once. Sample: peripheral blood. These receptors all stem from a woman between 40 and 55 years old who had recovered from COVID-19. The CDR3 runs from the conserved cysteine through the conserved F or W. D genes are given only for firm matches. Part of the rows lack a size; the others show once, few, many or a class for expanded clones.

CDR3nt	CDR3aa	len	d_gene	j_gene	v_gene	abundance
TGTGCCAGCAGTTTCAGTGACATGAACACTGAAGCTTTCTTT	CASSFSDMNTEAFF	14	NA	TRBJ1-1	TRBV6-5	NA
TGTGCCAGCAGGGATACTAGCGGAGCCCCGGGTACGCAGTATTTT	CASRDTSGAPGTQYF	15	TRBD2	TRBJ2-3	TRBV5-4	NA
TGTGCCAGCAGCGCCTGGAGGGCCGCAGAGACCCAGTACTTC	CASSAWRAAETQYF	14	NA	TRBJ2-5	TRBV11-2	NA
TGTGCCAGCAGTACAGACAAGGAGGCGGGCTACACCTTC	CASSTDKEAGYTF	13	NA	TRBJ1-2	TRBV12-3/TRBV12-4	few
TGTGCCAGCAGTTTTGACAGGGCGAGGACTGAAGCTTTCTTT	CASSFDRARTEAFF	14	TRBD1	TRBJ1-1	TRBV6-5	NA
TGTGCCAGCAGCCAGGTCGGACAGGGGTCTGAAGCTTTCTTT	CASSQVGQGSEAFF	14	TRBD1	TRBJ1-1	TRBV4-2	NA
TGTGCCAGCATCACCCGAGGGGGTAGTCACTATGGCTACACCTTC	CASITRGGSHYGYTF	15	NA	TRBJ1-2	TRBV5-6	NA
TGTGCCTGGAACCTCAGGGGGTGGGAAAAACTGTTTTTT	CAWNLRGWEKLFF	13	TRBD1	TRBJ1-4	TRBV30	NA
TGTGCCAGCAGTTCCAGGGCTAGCAATCAGCCCCAGCATTTT	CASSSRASNQPQHF	14	NA	TRBJ1-5	TRBV6-2/TRBV6-3	NA
TGTGCCACCACAGAAGCGGGGGGGTTCACAGATACGCAGTATTTT	CATTEAGGFTDTQYF	15	TRBD2	TRBJ2-3	TRBV18	few
TGTGCCAGCAGCGTAGAAATCAAGGGAGTAGCGGGGGCACTTAACACCGGGGAGCTGTTTTTT	CASSVEIKGVAGALNTGELFF	21	TRBD2	TRBJ2-2	TRBV9	few
TGCAGCGTTTCACAACCGGGACACAACCAAGAGACCCAGTACTTC	CSVSQPGHNQETQYF	15	NA	TRBJ2-5	TRBV29-1	NA
TGTGCCAGTAGTATGGGGCAGAGCTACGAGCAGTACTTC	CASSMGQSYEQYF	13	NA	TRBJ2-7	TRBV19	NA
TGTGCCAGCAGATTGACGGGGGATACGCAGTATTTT	CASRLTGDTQYF	12	NA	TRBJ2-3	TRBV2	NA
TGTGCCAGCAGTGCGCTTGGAGGGCCTTGGGCTGGAAACACCATATATTTT	CASSALGGPWAGNTIYF	17	NA	TRBJ1-3	TRBV6-1	NA
TGTGCCAGTAGTGTTGGACAGGGCCCTAATGAAAAACTGTTTTTT	CASSVGQGPNEKLFF	15	TRBD1	TRBJ1-4	TRBV19	NA
TGTGCCTGGAGATACCGGGACAGGAATTCACCCCTCCACTTT	CAWRYRDRNSPLHF	14	TRBD1	TRBJ1-6	TRBV30	NA
TGTGCCAGTAGTATGCGGAATTCACCCCTCCACTTT	CASSMRNSPLHF	12	NA	TRBJ1-6	TRBV19	NA
TGTGCCAGCAGTTTCGAAGGGGGCCGGAATTCACCCCTCCACTTT	CASSFEGGRNSPLHF	15	TRBD1	TRBJ1-6	TRBV27	NA
TGTGCCAGCAGCTTACTAGCGGGGGGAGGGGAGACCCAGTACTTC	CASSLLAGGGETQYF	15	TRBD2	TRBJ2-5	TRBV7-6	NA
TGTGCCAGCAGCCAAGACACAGCCACAACTAATGAAAAACTGTTTTTT	CASSQDTATTNEKLFF	16	NA	TRBJ1-4	TRBV7-9	once
TGTGCCAGCAGCGGCACAGGGGGCACTGAAGCTTTCTTT	CASSGTGGTEAFF	13	TRBD1	TRBJ1-1	TRBV5-5	once